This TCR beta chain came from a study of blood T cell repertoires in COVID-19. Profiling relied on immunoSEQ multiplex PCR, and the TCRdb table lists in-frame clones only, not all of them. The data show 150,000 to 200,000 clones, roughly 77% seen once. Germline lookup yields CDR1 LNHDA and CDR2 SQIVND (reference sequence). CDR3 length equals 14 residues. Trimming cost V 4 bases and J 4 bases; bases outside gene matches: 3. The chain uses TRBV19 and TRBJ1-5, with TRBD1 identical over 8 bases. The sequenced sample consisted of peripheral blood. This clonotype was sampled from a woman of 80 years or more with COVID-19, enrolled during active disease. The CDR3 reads CASSTGGGNQPQHF. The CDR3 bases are TGTGCCAGTAGTACAGGGGGCGGAAATCAGCCCCAGCATTTT.